The 24 T cell receptor delta chains reported below all come from one sample, sequenced in a study of gamma-delta T cells after stem cell transplantation. TCRdb re-called the RT-PCR reads using CATT. This sample has about 1,900 delta-chain clones, with about 49% found just once. Sequencing was carried out using gamma-delta T cells. The receptors derive from a human donor. It is not recorded whose cells these are; they may come from a transplant donor.

DNA of the CDR3: TGTGCCTGTGACACCGTTGCTGAGGGGTACCGAGGGGGATCTGGGGACACCCGACAGATGTTTTTC. This encodes CACDTVAEGYRGGSGDTRQMFF. This chain uses TRDV2 with TRDJ3; 7 bases are a match to TRDD3. The CDR3 length is 22 residues. Germline V CDR1 and CDR2: GEAIGNYY, EKD. Trimming took 0 bases from V and 5 from J; bases not matched to a gene: 21.

The chain joins TRDV2 to TRDJ3; perhaps TRDD3 as D (6 bases). From germline, CDR1 is GEAIGNYY and CDR2 EKD. This CDR3 contains 18 residues. Trimming removed 5 bases at V and 1 base at J, with 17 bases between. The chain's CDR3 is CACVGALPRSWDTRQMFF. CDR3 DNA: TGTGCCTGTGTGGGGGCCCTCCCTCGATCCTGGGACACCCGACAGATGTTTTTC.

Concerning this clone itself: A much more abundant neighbour one base away suggests this may be a read error. CDR3 in DNA: TGTGCCTGTGACCCAGTGGGCCTTCCTCGCGTTGTGGAACATAAACTCATCTTT. This encodes CACDPVGLPRVVEHKLIF. The chain joins TRDV2 to TRDJ1, with 7 bases fitting TRDD2. In germline, CDR1 is GEAIGNYY, CDR2 EKD. This CDR3 contains 18 residues. J lost 6 bases, V lost 3 bases, and 21 bases had no gene match.

Worth noting for this clone: One base separates it from a far larger clone, so it is likely a read error. The CDR3 region is CACDTVSGWGTPLRLSYWDTRQMFF. For the CDR3, the DNA is TGTGCCTGTGACACCGTGAGTGGATGGGGGACCCCGCTTCGTTTATCGTACTGGGACACCCGACAGATGTTTTTC. The genes are TRDV2 and TRDJ3, with 7 bases lining up with TRDD3. CDR3 length: 25 amino acids. After removal of 0 bases from V and 3 bases from J, the junction contained 28 bases not matched to a gene. Germline V lookup: CDR1 GEAIGNYY, CDR2 EKD.

Concerning this clone: Being one base from a much bigger clone, this may be a read error. The rearrangement joins TRDV2 to TRDJ1, with 7 bases identical to TRDD2. Germline CDR1 reads GEAIGNYY; CDR2 reads EKD. CDR3 length: 18 residues. V shed 3 bases and J 6 bases; nucleotides not matched to a gene: 21. The CDR3 region has the DNA TGTGCCTGTGACCCAGTGAGCCTTCCTCGCGTTGTGGGACATAAACTCATCTTT. This sequence encodes CACDPVSLPRVVGHKLIF.

This clone was picked up a small number of times. The chain has TRDV2 and TRDJ3; tentative D call: TRDD3 (5 bases). The CDR3 loop spans 18 amino acids. Trimming cost V 0 bases and J 3 bases, with 14 bases left between them. CDR1 is GEAIGNYY and CDR2 is EKD in the germline V gene. CDR3 nucleotides: TGTGCCTGTGACACCCCATCGGGATCCGACTGGGACACCCGACAGATGTTTTTC. Its translation: CACDTPSGSDWDTRQMFF.

This clone is classed as hyperexpanded. Other DNA variants within this sample encode the same CDR3. This rearrangement joins TRDV2 to TRDJ3; 7 bases are a match to TRDD3. V trimming: 0 bases; J trimming: 1 base; junction bases outside the gene matches: 26. The CDR3 has 25 residues. The germline CDR1 and CDR2 sequences are GEAIGNYY and EKD. The CDR3: CACDTVSGWGTPLRLSSWDTRQMFF. The DNA for the CDR3 is TGTGCCTGTGACACCGTGAGTGGATGGGGGACCCCGCTTCGTTTATCGTCCTGGGACACCCGACAGATGTTTTTC.

The table lists this clone with a count of one. DNA for the CDR3: TGTGCCTGTGACAAGTTGGGGGCAATAGCGTACACCGATAAACTCATCTTT. This gives the protein CACDKLGAIAYTDKLIF. The gene calls are TRDV2 and TRDJ1; D possibly corresponds to TRDD3 (6 bases). CDR1 and CDR2 from the germline V gene are GEAIGNYY and EKD. V was trimmed by 2 bases and J by 0 bases, leaving 18 bases between them. The CDR3 totals 17 residues.

This clone is medium-sized (0.01 to 0.1%) within its sample. The chain combines TRDV1 with TRDJ1; 10 bases fit TRDD3. Germline V CDR1 and CDR2: TSWWSYY, QGS. Losses at the gene ends were 0 bases for V and 3 bases for J; bases not matched to a gene: 10. The CDR3 runs to 18 residues. The CDR3 region has the DNA TGTGCTCTTGGGGAACTCGAGGTACTGGGGGATGGCGCCGATAAACTCATCTTT. Translating gives CALGELEVLGDGADKLIF.

In regard to this clone: One end of the junction is discordant with germline, which a read error may explain. The chain combines TRDV2 with TRDJ1; 13 positions match TRDD3. CDR3 length: 20 amino acids. Germline loops: CDR1 GEAIGNYY, CDR2 EKD. This CDR3 reads CACDSVLGDTRGSGTDTLIF. Here the CDR3 DNA reads TGTGCCTGTGACTCCGTACTGGGGGATACGCGGGGTTCTGGGACCGATACACTCATCTTT.

Remarks on this clone: Its ends do not fully match the called genes, so a read error is possible. The CDR3 loop reads CARDAILGDTHGDTDKLIF. The CDR3 DNA reads as TGTGCCCGTGACGCTATACTGGGGGATACGCACGGGGACACCGATAAGCTCATCTTT. The gene calls are TRDV2 and TRDJ1; TRDD3 matches at 13 bases. CDR1 is GEAIGNYY, CDR2 EKD, per germline. This CDR3 has 19 amino acids.

About this clone: Just one base apart from a much larger clone, this may be a read error. The chain combines TRDV2 with TRDJ1, with TRDD3 matching over 8 bases. Per the germline V gene, CDR1 is GEAIGNYY and CDR2 is EKD. The V and J ends lost 1 base and 9 bases, in that order; junction bases with no gene match: 18. The length of the CDR3 is 17 residues. The CDR3 nucleotides are TGTGCCTGTGACACGCTGGGGGAGACCCCCCTAAACAGGGAACTCATCTTT. It yields the protein CACDTLGETPLNRELIF.

This clone has more than one count but fewer than ten. The chain combines TRDV1 with TRDJ1, with 8 bases that match TRDD3. V lost 2 bases, J lost 6 bases, and 26 bases stayed unmatched. Germline V CDR1 and CDR2: TSWWSYY, QGS. The CDR3 totals 21 residues. CDR3 sequence: CALGEIPFPTLLYWGDNKLIF. CDR3 in DNA: TGTGCTCTTGGGGAAATTCCTTTCCCCACACTTCTGTACTGGGGGGACAATAAACTCATCTTT.

As concerns this clone: One end of the junction varies from germline; a read error may be responsible. Other DNA sequences in this sample translate to the same CDR3. The V call is TRDV2, the J call TRDJ1; TRDD3 matches at 9 bases. This CDR3 has 21 residues. CDR1 GEAIGNYY and CDR2 EKD come from the germline V gene. Written as DNA, the CDR3 is TGTGCCTGTGACACTGTTAAGGCCCCTGTCGGGGGATACAGAGACACCGCTAAACTCATCTTT. Amino acid sequence: CACDTVKAPVGGYRDTAKLIF.

The chain recombines TRDV2 with TRDJ1; D is undetermined. The CDR3 totals 14 residues. V was clipped by 3 bases and J by 0 bases, with 10 bases between them. Germline V CDR1 and CDR2: GEAIGNYY, EKD. The CDR3 here is CACDSLKYTDKLIF. CDR3 DNA: TGTGCCTGTGACTCACTCAAGTACACCGATAAACTCATCTTT.

A note on this clone: A far larger clone is off by one base, so a read error is likely. Other nucleotide sequences from this sample produce the same CDR3. The chain combines TRDV2 with TRDJ1; TRDD3 aligns across 12 bases. The CDR3 contains 13 residues. Germline CDR1 GEAIGNYY, CDR2 EKD. The CDR3 is CACDSILGDTVIF. The CDR3 DNA reads TGCGCCTGTGACTCAATACTGGGGGATACCGTCATCTTT.

This clone showed up just a few times. A single base is all that separates this from a far larger clone, so a read error is likely. The sample has other DNA sequences that encode this CDR3 too. J is TRDJ3 and V is TRDV2; TRDD3 matches at 7 bases. The germline CDR1 and CDR2 sequences are GEAIGNYY and EKD. The CDR3 spans 25 residues. Trimming at V came to 0 bases and at J to 1 base, leaving 26 bases not matched to a gene. The CDR3 region has the DNA TGTGCCTGTGACACCGTGAGCGGATGGGGGACCCCGCTTCGTTTATCGTCCTGGGACACCCGACAGATGTTTTTC. The encoded protein is CACDTVSGWGTPLRLSSWDTRQMFF.

With respect to this clone: This may come from a read error, since a much larger clone is one base off. Other DNA variants within this sample encode the same CDR3. The CDR3 loop is CALGEASFLLPYWGPPGKLIF. The CDR3 DNA is TGTGCTCTTGGGGAAGCTTCCTTCCTGCTGCCTTACTGGGGCCCTCCGGGTAAACTCATCTTT. V usage is TRDV1 and J usage is TRDJ1; either TRDD2 or TRDD3 may fit D (7 bases each). The CDR3 extends over 21 amino acids. Trimming removed 2 bases at V and 7 bases at J, with 35 bases between. The germline gives CDR1 TSWWSYY, CDR2 QGS.

As concerns this clone: Given a far larger clone just one base away, this is likely a sequencing read error. The V call is TRDV2, the J call TRDJ1; D possibly corresponds to TRDD3 (5 bases). The CDR3 has 13 residues. The germline V gene has CDR1 GEAIGNYY and CDR2 EKD. Trimming shortened V by 2 bases and J by 6 bases, and 12 bases separated the two germline ends. CDR3 residues: CACDSLGENKLIF. In DNA form, the CDR3 reads TGTGCCTGTGACAGTCTTGGGGAAAATAAACTCATCTTT.

This rearrangement joins TRDV3 to TRDJ2, with 7 bases aligning to TRDD3. Trimming cost V 0 bases and J 4 bases; bases outside gene matches: 11. This CDR3 comprises 16 residues. Germline V gives CDR1 TVYSNPD, CDR2 GDNSRS (reference sequence). The CDR3 is CAFSAVYWGRTAQLFF. CDR3 nucleotides: TGTGCCTTTAGCGCGGTCTACTGGGGAAGGACAGCACAACTCTTCTTT.

This clone was found once. This may come from a read error, since a much larger clone is one base off. The rearrangement uses TRDV2 and TRDJ1; D unresolved. The germline gives CDR1 GEAIGNYY, CDR2 EKD. The CDR3 has 14 residues. Written as DNA, the CDR3 is TGTGCCTGTGACTTACTGAGTGACACCGATAAACCCATCTTT. Its translation: CACDLLSDTDKPIF.

Comment on this clone: Just one base apart from a much larger clone, this may be a read error. At the DNA level, this CDR3 is encoded by other sequences in the same sample as well. The chain carries TRDV2 and TRDJ1; D gene uncertain. There are 17 residues in the CDR3. CDR1 and CDR2 (germline): GEAIGNYY, EKD. DNA for the CDR3: TGTGCCTGTGACGGTTTGGGACCGGAAAGGGACACTGATAAACTCATCTTT. This encodes CACDGLGPERDTDKLIF.

As for this clone: This likely came from a read error, as a far larger clone is one base away. Different DNA sequences within this sample yield the same CDR3. The chain employs TRDV1 and TRDJ1, with D uncertain. V gave up 4 bases and J gave up 2 bases, with 14 bases separating them. Germline CDR1 TSWWSYY, CDR2 QGS. The CDR3 sequence is 15 residues long. The DNA of the CDR3 is TGTGCTCTTGGGGCCAGTACATTCCCTACCGATAAACTCATCTTT. Translation: CALGASTFPTDKLIF.

In its sample, this clone was seen a few times. Being one base from a much bigger clone, this may be a read error. This CDR3 is also generated by other DNA sequences in the sample. The rearrangement joins TRDV1 to TRDJ1; perhaps TRDD2 as D (8 bases). Trimming removed 0 bases at V and 0 bases at J, with 50 bases between. Germline assignment: CDR1 TSWWSYY and CDR2 QGS. The CDR3 sequence is 29 residues long. The CDR3 coding sequence is TGTGCTCTTGGGGAACTGGGTTTCTTCCTACGGCCGCCTGGGGGCTGGATGGGAGTAGGTACTTCCTACACCGATAAACTCATCTTT. This sequence encodes CALGELGFFLRPPGGWMGVGTSYTDKLIF.